This TCR beta chain appears in the sequencing data of a study of blood T cells in healthy people across ages. A second PCR of about 7 to 11 cycles used a sample-barcoded 5' primer and a J-beta primer mix. From the 5' RACE reads, TCRdb called clonotypes with MiXCR, one entry per CDR3 protein. The profile shows about 800,000 distinct CDR3 sequences, roughly 64% of them singletons. This clonotype was seen only once. J lost 0 bases, V lost 3 bases, and 14 bases had no gene match. Germline loops: CDR1 MNHNS, CDR2 SASEGT. This CDR3 is 20 amino acids long. The rearrangement links TRBV6-1 to TRBJ2-5; 12 bases are a match to TRBD1. Sequencing was done on a sample of blood. This receptor was taken from a man under 40 in good health. This CDR3 is CASSEYGRGQGAAHQETQYF. As DNA, the CDR3 is TGTGCCAGCAGTGAGTACGGACGGGGACAGGGGGCAGCCCACCAAGAGACCCAGTACTTC.